This T cell receptor beta chain was retrieved from a study of blood T cell repertoires in COVID-19. On the study more broadly: Some COVID-19 samples were acute and others convalescent; all came from the United States, Italy and Spain.

CDR1 and CDR2 (germline): LNHDA, SQIVND (reference sequence). V lost 2 bases and J 5 bases, leaving 12 bases between the germline ends. CDR3 length: 15 residues. The data were produced by immunoSEQ multiplex PCR, yet TCRdb's version contains in-frame clones alone and is incomplete. The repertoire consists of around 140,000 clones, with 81% occurring once and the leading ten covering around 8.8%. The material sequenced was peripheral blood. The J gene is TRBJ1-4, the V gene TRBV19, with a possible D match to TRBD1 (6 bases). This TCR was sampled from a human donor in a cohort sampled during active COVID-19. CDR3 sequence reads: CASSITGTPNEKLFF. The DNA for the CDR3 is TGTGCCAGTAGTATAACGGGGACACCAAATGAAAAACTGTTTTTT.